The 17 T cell receptor beta chains below were found in one sample sequenced in a study of human T cells and chemical hapten exposure. From the RACE reads, TCRdb called clonotypes with MiXCR, one entry per CDR3 protein. The table shows approximately 110,000 distinct CDR3 sequences, with about 11% occurring only once. The time point: patch test 1, 2 weeks after DPC sensitization. Documented treatment: therapeutic diphenylcyclopropenone sensitization with weekly scalp DPC. The material was whole blood, obtained in connection with sensitization to the hapten diphenylcyclopropenone (DPC). The receptors here all came from a woman aged 40 to 50 with alopecia areata. Some clones in this sample may be carry-over from other donors' samples.

The J gene is TRBJ2-4, the V gene TRBV12-3 or TRBV12-4; 7 bases map to TRBD2. The CDR3 is 15 residues long. V dropped 3 bases and J dropped 3; count of bases not matched to a gene: 5. CDR3 in DNA: TGTGCCAGCAGTTTTATGGTAGCGGGCAAAAACATTCAGTACTTC. Its translation: CASSFMVAGKNIQYF.

There are a few counts of this clonotype. The chain carries TRBV29-1 and TRBJ1-2; D is possibly TRBD1 (6 bases). The CDR3 has 16 amino acids. Germline-derived CDR1 and CDR2 are SQVTM and ANQGSEA. The ends were cut back, 7 bases at V and 2 bases at J, with 23 bases in the middle. CDR3 region: CSAREMGASPNYGYTF. The CDR3, as DNA: TGCAGCGCCCGTGAGATGGGGGCGTCACCCAACTATGGCTACACCTTC.

The V gene is TRBV28, the J gene TRBJ2-7, with 14 bases fitting TRBD2. The germline gives CDR1 MDHEN, CDR2 SYDVKM. Trimming cost V 4 bases and J 2 bases; bases outside gene matches: 7. The CDR3 covers 17 residues. The CDR3 nucleotides read TGTGCCAGCAGTTCAGGACTAGCGGGAGGCCTTACCTACGAGCAGTACTTC. This translates into CASSSGLAGGLTYEQYF.

This clonotype was counted between two and nine times. The chain employs TRBV2 and TRBJ1-5; D remains unclear. The CDR3 spans 11 residues. CDR1 is SNHLY, CDR2 FYNNEI, per germline. V was clipped by 10 bases and J by 4 bases, with 8 bases between them. The CDR3: CAMGSNQPQHF. CDR3 bases: TGTGCCATGGGGTCAAATCAGCCCCAGCATTTT.

This clonotype was seen a handful of times. This sequence joins TRBV5-1 and TRBJ2-1, with a weak D call TRBD2 (6 bases). Germline V lookup: CDR1 SGHRS, CDR2 YFSETQ. The CDR3 covers 15 residues. Deletions cut 0 bases from V and 7 bases from J, with 14 bases between. CDR3 bases: TGCGCCAGCAGCTTGGGGGCGGGACTGGATAATGAGCAGTTCTTC. Translating it yields CASSLGAGLDNEQFF. The variable domain in full, completed from reference TRBV5-1 and TRBJ2-1, reads KAGVTQTPRYLIKTRGQQVTLSCSPISGHRSVSWYQQTPGQGLQFLFEYFSETQRNKGNFPGRFSGRQFSNSRSEMNVSTLELGDSALYLCASSLGAGLDNEQFFGPGTRLTVL.

In its sample, this clonotype was seen a few times. V and J are TRBV7-9 and TRBJ2-1; D not certain. V lost 5 bases to trimming and J lost 8 bases, with 19 bases between them. CDR1 is SEHNR, CDR2 FQNEAQ, per germline (reference sequence). This CDR3 spans 15 amino acids. CDR3 nucleotides: TGTGCCAGCAGCCCGGAAGGGCGGAAAATCGATGAGCAGTTCTTC. Its protein product is CASSPEGRKIDEQFF. Full variable domain (remainder filled in from reference TRBV7-9 and TRBJ2-1): DTGVSQNPRHKITKRGQNVTFRCDPISEHNRLYWYRQTLGQGPEFLTYFQNEAQLEKSRLLSDRFSAERPKGSFSTLEIQRTEQGDSAMYLCASSPEGRKIDEQFFGPGTRLTVL.

This clonotype was observed many times. The chain employs TRBV6-5 and TRBJ1-5, with a tentative D call TRBD1 (5 bases). Germline lookup yields CDR1 MNHEY and CDR2 SVGAGI. The CDR3 is 13 residues long. Deletions cut 5 bases from V and 4 bases from J, with 9 bases between. The CDR3 sequence: CASSRDGNQPQHF. The CDR3 DNA reads TGTGCCAGCAGTAGGGACGGAAATCAGCCCCAGCATTTT.

This clonotype was detected ten times or more. J is TRBJ2-7 and V is TRBV18; tentatively, D is TRBD1 (7 bases). With 4 bases removed from V and 4 bases from J, the gap between germline ends came to 23 bases. Germline assignment: CDR1 KGHSH and CDR2 LQKENI. The CDR3 covers 17 residues. The CDR3 bases are TGTGCCAGCTCACTCGGACAGGTCGGGGGAATTAAATACGAGCAGTACTTC. Translation gives CASSLGQVGGIKYEQYF.

This clonotype showed up many times. CDR3 in DNA: TGTGCCAGCTCACCAGCGGCAGGGGCCTCCTACGAGCAGTACTTC. Translating it yields CASSPAAGASYEQYF. This chain links TRBV18 with TRBJ2-7; a possible D gene is TRBD1 (6 bases). V was shortened by 2 bases and J by 0 bases, with 11 bases between the two germline ends. This CDR3 spans 15 amino acids. Germline values: CDR1 KGHSH, CDR2 LQKENI.

Only a few counts were recorded for this clonotype. The chain employs TRBV7-3 and TRBJ1-1, with 10 positions matching TRBD1. The CDR3 is made up of 13 amino acids. Trimming removed 4 bases from V and 6 bases from J; junction bases left unmatched: 2. Germline-derived CDR1 and CDR2 are SGHTA and FQGTGA. The CDR3 sequence is CASSSGTGAEAFF. The CDR3 DNA reads TGTGCCAGCAGCTCTGGGACAGGGGCTGAAGCTTTCTTT.

This clonotype was seen ten or more times. The chain has TRBV20-1 and TRBJ2-1; 9 nucleotides align to TRBD2. Germline loops: CDR1 DFQATT, CDR2 SNEGSKA (reference sequence). The J segment lost 4 bases and the V segment lost 0 bases, leaving 4 bases of the junction unmatched. This CDR3 spans 15 amino acids. CDR3 amino acids: CSARDIAGEYNEQFF. CDR3 nucleotide sequence: TGCAGTGCTAGAGATATAGCGGGAGAGTACAATGAGCAGTTCTTC.

This clonotype was detected a few times. The V call is TRBV7-6, the J call TRBJ1-1; D is unclear. V was pared by 5 bases and J by 4 bases, with 14 bases between. Looked up from germline, CDR1 is SGHVS and CDR2 is FNYEAQ. The CDR3 loop spans 14 amino acids. CDR3 sequence: CASSGDGRTTEAFF. The CDR3 nucleotides read TGTGCCAGCAGCGGAGATGGTCGGACCACTGAAGCTTTCTTT. Full variable domain (remainder filled in from reference TRBV7-6 and TRBJ1-1): GAGVSQSPRYKVTKRGQDVALRCDPISGHVSLYWYRQALGQGPEFLTYFNYEAQQDKSGLPNDRFSAERPEGSISTLTIQRTEQRDSAMYRCASSGDGRTTEAFFGQGTRLTVV.

The sample holds many counts of this clonotype. The genes are TRBV28 and TRBJ2-3; D remains ambiguous. Trimming shortened V by 4 bases and J by 2 bases, and 4 bases separated the two germline ends. The germline V gene has CDR1 MDHEN and CDR2 SYDVKM. The CDR3 length is 12 residues. The CDR3 spells CASSSFTDTQYF. The DNA for the CDR3 is TGTGCCAGCAGTTCCTTCACAGATACGCAGTATTTT. Together with reference TRBV28 and TRBJ2-3, the CDR3 gives the full variable domain: DVKVTQSSRYLVKRTGEKVFLECVQDMDHENMFWYRQDPGLGLRLIYFSYDVKMKEKGDIPEGYSVSREKKERFSLILESASTNQTSMYLCASSSFTDTQYFGPGTRLTVL.

This clonotype was seen more than once but under ten times. J is TRBJ1-2 and V is TRBV18; 8 nucleotides agree with TRBD1. This CDR3 spans 14 amino acids. Germline CDR1 reads KGHSH; CDR2 reads LQKENI. Unmatched junction bases numbered 4, after V lost 3 bases and J lost 4 bases. The CDR3 sequence is CASSPAGTGYGYTF. CDR3 nucleotides: TGTGCCAGCTCACCGGCTGGGACAGGCTATGGCTACACCTTC.

V and J are TRBV27 and TRBJ1-2; D unclear. There are 14 residues in the CDR3. Germline loops: CDR1 MNHEY, CDR2 SMNVEV (reference sequence). V was clipped by 6 bases and J by 4 bases, with 15 bases between them. The CDR3 bases are TGTGCCAGCAGCTTCTCCGGCTCCGTCTATGGCTACACCTTC. It codes for CASSFSGSVYGYTF.

This clonotype was observed at least ten times. This rearrangement joins TRBV11-2 to TRBJ2-1, with 11 bases fitting TRBD2. The V gene's germline CDR1 is SGHAT and CDR2 FQNNGV. This CDR3 is built from 15 residues. V trimming: 1 base; J trimming: 5 bases; junction bases outside the gene matches: 1. This chain's CDR3 is CASSLVAGGDNEQFF. The CDR3 DNA reads TGTGCCAGCAGCTTAGTAGCGGGGGGGGACAATGAGCAGTTCTTC.

This clonotype was observed many times. The chain employs TRBV29-1 and TRBJ2-5, with 7 bases lining up with TRBD2. V gave up 2 bases and J gave up 7 bases; unmatched junction bases: 4. This CDR3 is 12 amino acids long. CDR1 is SQVTM and CDR2 is ANQGSEA in the germline V gene. The CDR3 nucleotides are TGCAGCGTTGAAAATCCGGGAGGGACCCAGTACTTC. It translates to CSVENPGGTQYF.